Below, 26 T cell receptor beta chains from the same sample are listed, as sequenced in a study of identical twins. TCRdb used MiXCR to reprocess the 5' RACE reads, holding one entry per CDR3 protein. This table holds 100,000 or so distinct CDR3 sequences, less than 6.5% found once. Material for sequencing was memory T cells sorted from blood. Receptor source: a woman aged 45-59 years in good health.

Only a few counts were recorded for this clonotype. This chain uses TRBV15 with TRBJ1-4; D remains unclear. The CDR3 contains 15 residues. Trimming cost V 0 bases and J 7 bases, with 12 bases left between them. CDR1 and CDR2 (germline): LNHNV, YYDKDF (reference sequence). This chain's CDR3 is CATSRDSGFGEKLFF. The CDR3 DNA reads as TGTGCCACCAGCAGAGATTCCGGGTTTGGTGAAAAACTGTTTTTT.

DNA for the CDR3: TGTGCCAGCAGTTCCGCCCAGACGGTCCATGAGCAGTTCTTC. Protein: CASSSAQTVHEQFF. This chain links TRBV7-3 with TRBJ2-1; D ambiguous. The germline V and J ends were trimmed by 6 bases and 8 bases, with 17 bases remaining between them. Germline V gene data show CDR1 as SGHTA and CDR2 as FQGTGA. The CDR3 spans 14 residues.

In regard to this clonotype: Germline is not matched at one junction end, which may reflect a read error. V and J are TRBV3-1 and TRBJ2-1; D gene uncertain. The CDR3 runs to 12 residues. Per the germline V gene, CDR1 is LGHDT and CDR2 is YNNKEL (reference sequence). Written as DNA, the CDR3 is TGTACCAGCAGCCAAGCTAACAATGAGCAGTTCTTC. Its protein product is CTSSQANNEQFF.

This clonotype was recorded many times. V gene TRBV4-1 combines with J gene TRBJ1-2; 11 bases map to TRBD1. The CDR3 has 16 amino acids. V gave up 3 bases and J gave up 8 bases; unmatched junction bases: 11. Germline V gives CDR1 MGHRA, CDR2 YSYEKL. CDR3 amino acids: CASSQAGQGVVDGYTF. In nucleotides, the CDR3 is TGCGCCAGCAGCCAGGCGGGACAGGGGGTCGTCGACGGCTACACCTTC.

This clonotype was counted many times. The J gene is TRBJ2-3, the V gene TRBV2; 13 bases align to TRBD2. Germline assignment: CDR1 SNHLY and CDR2 FYNNEI. There are 15 residues in the CDR3. Germline trimming cut 7 bases from V and 5 bases from J; bases unmatched to any gene: 6. CDR3: CASNLRTSGGDTQYF. CDR3 DNA sequence: TGTGCCAGCAATCTCCGGACTAGCGGGGGAGATACGCAGTATTTT.

This clonotype was recorded many times. The genes are TRBV5-1 and TRBJ2-1; 9 nucleotides line up with TRBD2. Germline V gene data show CDR1 as SGHRS and CDR2 as YFSETQ. Losses at the gene ends were 0 bases for V and 12 bases for J; bases not matched to a gene: 4. The CDR3 runs 13 residues. CDR3: CASSLGATSGQFF. The CDR3 nucleotides read TGCGCCAGCAGCTTGGGGGCGACTAGCGGGCAGTTCTTC.

This clonotype was found many times. The V call is TRBV24-1, the J call TRBJ2-4, with a possible D match to TRBD2 (6 bases). Germline lookup yields CDR1 KGHDR and CDR2 SFDVKD. This CDR3 has 16 amino acids. V lost 4 bases and J lost 0, with 12 bases in between. The CDR3 DNA reads as TGTGCCACCAGTGACGCCACCGGGGGAGCCAAAAACATTCAGTACTTC. Its translation: CATSDATGGAKNIQYF.

For this clonotype: A single base separates this from a much larger clone, so it may be a read error. The V call is TRBV7-9, the J call TRBJ1-1; no firm D call. The CDR3 extends over 11 amino acids. Germline CDR1 reads SEHNR; CDR2 reads FQNEAQ (reference sequence). With 10 bases removed from V and 6 bases from J, the gap between germline ends came to 12 bases. The DNA of the CDR3 is TGTGCCACCCTAGGAGACCCTGAAGCTTTCTTT. Residues: CATLGDPEAFF.

The gene calls are TRBV2 and TRBJ1-4, with D perhaps TRBD1 (6 bases). Germline V gene data show CDR1 as SNHLY and CDR2 as FYNNEI. V was trimmed by 2 bases and J by 2 bases, leaving 9 bases between them. The CDR3 covers 15 residues. The CDR3 coding sequence is TGTGCCAGCAGTGAACAGGGGCAGACTAATGAAAAACTGTTTTTT. Protein sequence: CASSEQGQTNEKLFF.

On this clonotype: With a much larger clone just one base away, this may be a read error. This rearrangement joins TRBV4-1 to TRBJ2-1; D remains ambiguous. Germline values: CDR1 MGHRA, CDR2 YSYEKL. Trimming shortened V by 1 base and J by 14 bases, and 21 bases separated the two germline ends. The CDR3 runs 15 residues. DNA for the CDR3: TGCGCCAGCAGCCAAGCCTCGCGAACTGTTTTGCATAAGTTCTTC. Protein product: CASSQASRTVLHKFF.

This clonotype was observed many times. V gene TRBV30 combines with J gene TRBJ2-5, with D perhaps matching TRBD1 (5 bases). This CDR3 comprises 13 residues. The V end lost 1 base, the J end lost 1 base, and 7 bases lay between the germline ends. Germline lookup yields CDR1 GTSNPN and CDR2 SVGIG (reference sequence). In DNA form, the CDR3 reads TGTGCCTGGAGTGAGGGGTCCCAAGAGACCCAGTACTTC. Residues: CAWSEGSQETQYF.

This clonotype turned up a few times. V gene TRBV28 combines with J gene TRBJ1-6; 10 bases fit TRBD1. Germline V gene lookup returns CDR1 MDHEN and CDR2 SYDVKM. The V segment lost 8 bases and the J segment 6 bases; nucleotides outside the gene matches: 7. This CDR3 has 15 residues. The CDR3 sequence: CASVYGTGVNSPLHF. The CDR3 region has the DNA TGTGCCAGCGTTTACGGGACAGGGGTTAATTCACCCCTCCACTTT.

This chain connects TRBV29-1 to TRBJ2-1; a weak D match, TRBD2 (6 bases). V was trimmed by 5 bases and J by 0 bases, leaving 14 bases between them. The CDR3 contains 15 residues. Germline CDR1 reads SQVTM; CDR2 reads ANQGSEA. CDR3: CSVSREESSYNEQFF. CDR3 nucleotides: TGCAGCGTTAGTAGGGAGGAGAGCTCCTACAATGAGCAGTTCTTC.

This clonotype came up many times. The chain uses TRBV4-1 and TRBJ2-7; 9 nucleotides agree with TRBD2. The CDR3 loop spans 15 amino acids. The germline V gene has CDR1 MGHRA and CDR2 YSYEKL. V was pared by 1 base and J by 6 bases, with 7 bases of the junction left unmatched. The CDR3 sequence: CASSQGVAGVGEQYF. CDR3 bases: TGCGCCAGCAGCCAAGGGGTAGCGGGAGTCGGCGAGCAGTACTTC.

There are many counts of this clonotype. J is TRBJ2-7 and V is TRBV29-1; 11 bases are shared with TRBD1. CDR1 is SQVTM and CDR2 is ANQGSEA in the germline V gene. The length of the CDR3 is 12 residues. The junction had 2 bases not matched to a gene; V was cut back by 5 bases and J by 5 bases. The chain's CDR3 is CSVWTGGHEQYF. The CDR3 coding sequence is TGCAGCGTTTGGACAGGGGGCCACGAGCAGTACTTC.

This clonotype showed up just a few times. V is TRBV11-3 and J is TRBJ2-7, with D perhaps TRBD2 (6 bases). V shed 3 bases and J shed 1 base, with 10 bases lying between them. The CDR3 is made up of 14 amino acids. The V gene's germline CDR1 is SGHNT and CDR2 YENEEA. This CDR3 reads CASSLRDGSYEQYV. The DNA for the CDR3 is TGTGCCAGCAGCTTGCGGGACGGATCCTACGAGCAGTACGTC.

This clonotype turned up a few times. CDR3 sequence reads: CASSSTGGLNTGELFF. CDR3 bases: TGTGCCAGCTCATCGACAGGGGGCTTAAACACCGGGGAGCTGTTTTTT. The rearrangement joins TRBV18 to TRBJ2-2; 10 bases are shared with TRBD1. The ends lost 5 bases at V and 2 bases at J; junction bases unmatched: 5. CDR1 is KGHSH and CDR2 is LQKENI in the germline V gene. The CDR3 loop spans 16 amino acids. Variable domain in full (rest from reference TRBV18 and TRBJ2-2): NAGVMQNPRHLVRRRGQEARLRCSPMKGHSHVYWYRQLPEEGLKFMVYLQKENIIDESGMPKERFSAEFPKEGPSILRIQQVVRGDSAAYFCASSSTGGLNTGELFFGEGSRLTVL.

The table lists this clonotype with many counts. CDR3 nucleotide sequence: TGTGCCAGCAGCTATCTGTACGAGCAGTTCTTC. Translation: CASSYLYEQFF. The rearrangement links TRBV5-6 to TRBJ2-1; D is unresolved. This CDR3 region has 11 residues. Trimming took 3 bases from V and 10 from J, leaving 8 bases between them. CDR1 and CDR2 (germline): SGHDT, YYEEEE.

This clonotype was counted ten times or more. The chain recombines TRBV19 with TRBJ1-2, with 8 bases aligning to TRBD1. CDR1 is LNHDA and CDR2 is SQIVND in the germline V gene (reference sequence). There are 17 residues in the CDR3. After removal of 5 bases from V and 4 bases from J, the junction contained 15 bases not matched to a gene. This CDR3 reads CASSEQAGGVGSYGYTF. The CDR3 nucleotides read TGTGCCAGTAGTGAACAAGCAGGGGGCGTGGGAAGCTATGGCTACACCTTC.

This clonotype was counted ten times or more. The DNA is left out, because the CDR3 cannot be placed on it with certainty; the CDR3 is given as TCRdb lists it. This rearrangement joins TRBV28 to TRBJ2-1. The CDR3 adds up to 12 amino acids, both ends counted. Germline V gene lookup returns CDR1 MDHEN and CDR2 SYDVKM. CDR3 sequence reads: CASSSSVGEQFF.

The chain combines TRBV20-1 with TRBJ1-5, with 7 bases fitting TRBD1. The junction had 8 bases not matched to a gene; V was cut back by 5 bases and J by 7 bases. This CDR3 region has 13 residues. Germline CDR1 and CDR2: DFQATT and SNEGSKA (reference sequence). The CDR3 nucleotides are TGCAGTGCTGTGACAGGGAATGAGCAGCCCCAGCATTTT. This codes for CSAVTGNEQPQHF.

This clonotype showed up many times. V and J are TRBV20-1 and TRBJ2-5; 9 nucleotides line up with TRBD2. V lost 0 bases to trimming and J lost 3 bases; unmatched junction nucleotides: 5. The CDR3 runs to 15 residues. Germline CDR1 is DFQATT and CDR2 is SNEGSKA (reference sequence). The CDR3 protein is CSARDERLAEETQYF. CDR3 in DNA: TGCAGTGCTAGAGATGAGAGACTAGCGGAAGAGACCCAGTACTTC.

This chain uses TRBV7-2 with TRBJ2-5; 10 bases match TRBD2. CDR3 length: 16 residues. V was pared by 5 bases and J by 5 bases, with 11 bases of the junction left unmatched. CDR1 is SGHTA and CDR2 is FQGNSA in the germline V gene. In nucleotides, the CDR3 is TGTGCCAGCAGCCGCTCCCTAGCGGGAGTCCGGGAGACCCAGTACTTC. It encodes CASSRSLAGVRETQYF. Variable domain in full (rest from reference TRBV7-2 and TRBJ2-5): GAGVSQSPSNKVTEKGKDVELRCDPISGHTALYWYRQSLGQGLEFLIYFQGNSAPDKSGLPSDRFSAERTGGSVSTLTIQRTQQEDSAVYLCASSRSLAGVRETQYFGPGTRLLVL.

The rearrangement joins TRBV2 to TRBJ2-1; 8 nucleotides line up with TRBD2. Germline assignment: CDR1 SNHLY and CDR2 FYNNEI. This CDR3 contains 13 residues. Trimming removed 8 bases from V and 6 bases from J; junction bases left unmatched: 6. The CDR3 coding sequence is TGTGCCAGCGTAGCGGGAACGAGCAATGAGCAGTTCTTC. Its translation: CASVAGTSNEQFF.

This clonotype was seen a few times. The CDR3 bases are TGTGCCATCCCCAGGGAGGGGAACACTGAAGCTTTCTTT. Translating gives CAIPREGNTEAFF. The V and J genes are TRBV7-9 and TRBJ1-1; possibly TRBD1 for D (5 bases). Trimming pared 10 bases from V and 1 base from J, leaving 13 bases between. This CDR3 comprises 13 residues. Germline CDR1 is SEHNR and CDR2 is FQNEAQ (reference sequence).

This clonotype was detected many times. V and J are TRBV10-3 and TRBJ2-3, with D unresolved. Germline lookup yields CDR1 ENHRY and CDR2 SYGVKD. The CDR3 totals 13 residues. Trimming took 6 bases from V and 2 from J, leaving 9 bases between them. The CDR3 DNA reads as TGTGCCATCAGCCTGAACCCCACAGATACGCAGTATTTT. This codes for CAISLNPTDTQYF.